Each of the 14 T cell receptor beta chains below was sequenced from the same sample in a study of type 1 regulatory T cells. TCRdb redid the calling of the reads with MiXCR, one entry per CDR3 protein. The data show roughly 46,000 distinct CDR3 sequences, 12% seen once. These receptors' antigens are unknown. The sample taken for sequencing was cultured non-Tr1 T cells, either the whole culture or a sorted T cell fraction (not recorded which). The source of these receptors is a human donor in good health.

This clonotype was observed once. This may be a read error, as it is one base from a much larger clone. The V and J genes are TRBV18 and TRBJ2-7; tentatively, D is TRBD1 or TRBD2 (5 bases each). Germline V gene data show CDR1 as KGHSH and CDR2 as LQKENI. The CDR3 has 14 amino acids. The CDR3 loop is CASSPGPSPYERYF. In nucleotides, the CDR3 is TGTGCCAGCTCCCCGGGACCGTCTCCCTACGAGCGGTACTTC.

Ten or more counts support this clonotype. The CDR3 DNA follows: TGTGCCAGCACTGGTCGGGATGAGCAGTTCTTC. It specifies CASTGRDEQFF. The chain is built from TRBV11-1 and TRBJ2-1; D not resolved. The germline CDR1 and CDR2 sequences are SGHAT and FQDESV (reference sequence). This CDR3 is 11 amino acids long. V lost 7 bases, J lost 8 bases, and 9 bases lay in between.

The chain joins TRBV7-2 to TRBJ2-7; D is ambiguous. Germline-derived CDR1 and CDR2 are SGHTA and FQGNSA. The germline V and J ends were trimmed by 5 bases and 6 bases, with 14 bases remaining between them. This CDR3 spans 13 amino acids. Written as DNA, the CDR3 is TGTGCCAGCAGCCCACGAAGTTCTGGCGAGCAGTACTTC. Its translation is CASSPRSSGEQYF.

The chain couples TRBV2 to TRBJ2-7; D possibly corresponds to TRBD2 (6 bases). Trimming left V 2 bases short and J 2 bases short, with 19 bases between. Germline CDR1 reads SNHLY; CDR2 reads FYNNEI. The CDR3 length is 17 residues. CDR3 nucleotide sequence: TGTGCCAGCAGTGAACCCCCGGCGGGGATGTTAGCCTACGAGCAGTACTTC. Its translation is CASSEPPAGMLAYEQYF.

This clonotype was counted ten times or more. The chain is built from TRBV18 and TRBJ2-2, with 9 nucleotides matching TRBD2. CDR3 size: 18 residues. CDR1 is KGHSH, CDR2 LQKENI, per germline. After removal of 3 bases from V and 0 bases from J, the junction contained 8 bases not matched to a gene. The CDR3 sequence: CASSPRRGGSANTGELFF. The CDR3 DNA sequence: TGTGCCAGCTCACCGCGGCGGGGGGGATCCGCGAACACCGGGGAGCTGTTTTTT.

Many counts were recorded for this clonotype. This chain joins TRBV28 and TRBJ2-7; 10 bases match TRBD1. Germline trimming cut 6 bases from V and 2 bases from J; bases unmatched to any gene: 1. Germline V lookup: CDR1 MDHEN, CDR2 SYDVKM. The CDR3 extends over 13 amino acids. DNA of the CDR3: TGTGCCAGCAGCGGGACAGGGGCCTACGAGCAGTACTTC. This translates into CASSGTGAYEQYF. Full variable domain (outside the CDR3, taken from reference TRBV28 and TRBJ2-7): DVKVTQSSRYLVKRTGEKVFLECVQDMDHENMFWYRQDPGLGLRLIYFSYDVKMKEKGDIPEGYSVSREKKERFSLILESASTNQTSMYLCASSGTGAYEQYFGPGTRLTVT.

The V and J genes are TRBV5-6 and TRBJ2-2; D gene uncertain. CDR1 and CDR2 from the germline V gene are SGHDT and YYEEEE. The CDR3 spans 13 residues. V was trimmed by 2 bases and J by 6 bases, leaving 8 bases between them. The CDR3 spells CASSFISSGELFF. CDR3 DNA sequence: TGTGCCAGCAGCTTTATATCATCCGGGGAGCTGTTTTTT.

The chain couples TRBV5-1 to TRBJ1-4; maybe TRBD1 (5 bases). The germline gives CDR1 SGHRS, CDR2 YFSETQ. This CDR3 comprises 13 residues. The germline V and J ends were trimmed by 4 bases and 8 bases, with 12 bases remaining between them. The DNA of the CDR3 is TGCGCCAGCAGCGGAGAGGGGTACGAAAAACTGTTTTTT. This translates into CASSGEGYEKLFF.

This clonotype was detected ten times or more. The chain recombines TRBV19 with TRBJ1-1, with 8 bases fitting TRBD1. This CDR3 has 15 amino acids. The V and J ends lost 9 bases and 0 bases, in that order; junction bases with no gene match: 9. Germline V gene data show CDR1 as LNHDA and CDR2 as SQIVND (reference sequence). For the CDR3, the DNA is TGTGCCAGCCGAGCCCGGACAGGGCTGAACACTGAAGCTTTCTTT. Translation gives CASRARTGLNTEAFF.

Remarks on this clonotype: One base away lies a much larger clone, so this may be a sequencing read error. Because it lacks the conserved phenylalanine or tryptophan at the end, this CDR3 is likely a read error. J is TRBJ2-7 and V is TRBV28; TRBD2 matches 10 bases. Looked up from germline, CDR1 is MDHEN and CDR2 is SYDVKM. V gave up 3 bases and J gave up 2 bases; unmatched junction bases: 4. The CDR3 contains 15 residues. The chain's CDR3 is CASSFGTSVTYEQYS. DNA for the CDR3: TGTGCCAGCAGTTTCGGGACTAGCGTTACCTACGAGCAGTACTCC.

There are a few counts of this clonotype. At one end the junction does not follow the germline gene, possibly because of a read error. The chain joins TRBV20-1 to TRBJ2-1; tentative D call: TRBD2 (5 bases). Germline V gene lookup returns CDR1 DFQATT and CDR2 SNEGSKA (reference sequence). This CDR3 is 14 amino acids long. The CDR3, as DNA: TGCAGTGCTAGATCCCCGTCCGACTACAATGAGCAGCTCTTC. It translates to CSARSPSDYNEQLF.

The table lists this clonotype with a few counts. V gene TRBV15 combines with J gene TRBJ2-7; 8 nucleotides match TRBD2. The CDR3 contains 16 residues. J lost 0 bases, V lost 6 bases, and 10 bases had no gene match. Per the germline V gene, CDR1 is LNHNV and CDR2 is YYDKDF (reference sequence). The CDR3 nucleotides are TGTGCCACCAGGAACGGGGGGGCGGCGAACTCCTACGAGCAGTACTTC. Amino acids: CATRNGGAANSYEQYF.

This clonotype has more than one count but fewer than ten. The CDR3 region is CATAPPGRGSNQPQHF. The CDR3 nucleotides read TGTGCCACCGCCCCACCGGGTCGGGGAAGCAATCAGCCCCAGCATTTT. The chain has TRBV28 and TRBJ1-5, with D hard to call. Trimming left V 10 bases short and J 1 base short, with 20 bases between. CDR3 length equals 16 residues. Germline assignment: CDR1 MDHEN and CDR2 SYDVKM.

This clonotype came up a few times. The genes are TRBV5-4 and TRBJ2-1; D gene unclear. In germline, CDR1 is SGHNT, CDR2 YYREEE (reference sequence). V dropped 0 bases and J dropped 5 bases, with 6 bases sitting between them. CDR3 size: 13 residues. CDR3 nucleotides: TGTGCCAGCAGCTTGGACCAAAACAATGAGCAGTTCTTC. It specifies CASSLDQNNEQFF.